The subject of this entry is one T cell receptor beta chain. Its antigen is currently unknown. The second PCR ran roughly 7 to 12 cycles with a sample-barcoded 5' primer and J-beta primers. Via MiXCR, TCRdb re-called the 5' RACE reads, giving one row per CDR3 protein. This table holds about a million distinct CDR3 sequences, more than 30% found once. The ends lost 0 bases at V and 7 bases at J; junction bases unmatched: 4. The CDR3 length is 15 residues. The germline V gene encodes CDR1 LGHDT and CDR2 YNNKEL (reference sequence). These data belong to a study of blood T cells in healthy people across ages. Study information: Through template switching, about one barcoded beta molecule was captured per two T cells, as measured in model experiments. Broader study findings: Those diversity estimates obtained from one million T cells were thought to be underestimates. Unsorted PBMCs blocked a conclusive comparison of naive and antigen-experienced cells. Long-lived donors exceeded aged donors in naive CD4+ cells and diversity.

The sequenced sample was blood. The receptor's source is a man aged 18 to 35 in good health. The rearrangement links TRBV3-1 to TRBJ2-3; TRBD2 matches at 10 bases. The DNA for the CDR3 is TGTGCCAGCAGCCAAGACCTAGCGGGGGAAAATACGCAGTATTTT. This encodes CASSQDLAGENTQYF.